The 12 T cell receptor beta chains below come from one sample, sequenced in a study of blood T cell repertoires in COVID-19. Here immunoSEQ multiplex PCR was the method, and the copy in TCRdb shows in-frame clones only, minus some. The repertoire includes over 35,000 clones, around 85% of them detected once, and over 13% sits in the top ten. Sequenced input: peripheral blood. These receptors originate from a human donor in a cohort sampled during active COVID-19.

This rearrangement joins TRBV28 to TRBJ1-1; 7 bases match TRBD1. V lost 7 bases, J lost 7 bases, and 9 bases stayed unmatched. CDR3 length: 13 residues. The V gene's germline CDR1 is MDHEN and CDR2 SYDVKM. In nucleotides, the CDR3 is TGTGCCAGCACACTCGCAGGGGGAGTTGAAGCTTTCTTT. Translated, it gives CASTLAGGVEAFF.

V and J are TRBV3-1 (or the pseudogene TRBV3-2) and TRBJ2-2; 7 bases line up with TRBD2. Germline V CDR1 and CDR2: LGHDT, YNNKEL (reference sequence). The V and J ends lost 6 bases and 6 bases, in that order; junction bases with no gene match: 19. This CDR3 has 18 amino acids. The chain's CDR3 is CASSHGKGGAGSAGELFF. The DNA for the CDR3 is TGTGCCAGCAGTCACGGAAAGGGTGGAGCGGGGTCGGCCGGGGAGCTGTTTTTT.

The rearrangement joins TRBV27 to TRBJ1-6; 9 bases map to TRBD1. This CDR3 is built from 17 residues. Per germline, CDR1 MNHEY and CDR2 SMNVEV (reference sequence). V lost 5 bases and J lost 3; bases outside the gene matches: 8. As DNA, the CDR3 is TGTGCCAGCAGTGAAGGACAGGGGCTTATCTATAATTCACCCCTCCACTTT. The encoded protein is CASSEGQGLIYNSPLHF.

This clone is large by share. The V gene is TRBV12-5, the J gene TRBJ2-7; D unclear. Looked up from germline, CDR1 is LGHNT and CDR2 is FRNRAP. The CDR3 runs 14 residues. Trimming pared 0 bases from V and 5 bases from J, leaving 11 bases between. CDR3 residues: CASGLVSLVNEQYF. The CDR3 region has the DNA TGTGCTAGTGGTTTGGTATCTCTAGTTAACGAGCAGTACTTC. Drawing the rest from reference TRBV12-5 and TRBJ2-7, the complete variable domain is DARVTQTPRHKVTEMGQEVTMRCQPILGHNTVFWYRQTMMQGLELLAYFRNRAPLDDSGMPKDRFSAEMPDATLATLKIQPSEPRDSAVYFCASGLVSLVNEQYFGPGTRLTVT.

The chain combines TRBV7-2 with TRBJ2-1, with 14 positions matching TRBD2. Germline CDR1 reads SGHTA; CDR2 reads FQGNSA. Germline trimming cut 5 bases from V and 6 bases from J; bases unmatched to any gene: 6. There are 16 residues in the CDR3. CDR3 amino acids: CASSTRTSGGFNEQFF. As DNA, the CDR3 is TGTGCCAGCAGCACACGGACTAGCGGGGGGTTCAATGAGCAGTTCTTC.

V is TRBV13 and J is TRBJ1-2; no reliable D call. The germline CDR1 and CDR2 sequences are PRHDT and FYEKMQ (reference sequence). This CDR3 comprises 15 residues. The germline V and J ends were trimmed by 0 bases and 0 bases, with 8 bases remaining between them. CDR3 residues: CASSLGRSPNYGYTF. DNA of the CDR3: TGTGCCAGCAGCTTAGGACGGTCTCCTAACTATGGCTACACCTTC.

This chain uses TRBV29-1 with TRBJ1-5; D not resolved. The V gene lost 4 bases and the J gene lost 0 bases, with 10 bases spanning the gap. The CDR3 contains 14 residues. Germline V CDR1 and CDR2: SQVTM, ANQGSEA. The CDR3 DNA reads as TGCAGCGTTGGAGGGATTGATAGCAATCAGCCCCAGCATTTT. It yields the protein CSVGGIDSNQPQHF.

The chain carries TRBV19 and TRBJ2-5; the D gene is possibly TRBD1 (5 bases). V lost 3 bases and J 1 base, leaving 12 bases between the germline ends. CDR3 size: 15 residues. Germline CDR1 LNHDA, CDR2 SQIVND (reference sequence). The DNA of the CDR3 is TGTGCCAGTAGTATTCGGTGGGGCGGCCAAGAGACCCAGTACTTC. It codes for CASSIRWGGQETQYF.

The V and J genes are TRBV3-1 (or the pseudogene TRBV3-2) and TRBJ2-3, with 10 bases aligning to TRBD2. The germline gives CDR1 LGHDT, CDR2 YNNKEL (reference sequence). This CDR3 region has 15 residues. V gave up 5 bases and J gave up 0 bases; unmatched junction bases: 2. CDR3 in DNA: TGTGCCAGCAGCAAGCGGGGGGGAAGCACAGATACGCAGTATTTT. It encodes CASSKRGGSTDTQYF.

This clone occurred a few times. The rearrangement joins TRBV7-8 to TRBJ1-2; TRBD1 matches at 9 bases. The germline gives CDR1 SGHVS, CDR2 FQNEAQ. With V trimmed by 6 bases and J by 6 bases, 5 bases remained unmatched. The CDR3 totals 13 residues. CDR3 loop: CASSTGGENGYTF. The CDR3 region has the DNA TGTGCCAGCAGTACAGGGGGCGAAAATGGCTACACCTTC.

The CDR3 bases are TGTGCCAGCAGCCGTGGTAGCGGGGGGTCATCGGATACGCAGTATTTT. Amino acids: CASSRGSGGSSDTQYF. The chain joins TRBV3-1 (or the pseudogene TRBV3-2) to TRBJ2-3; 10 positions agree with TRBD2. Germline CDR1 and CDR2: LGHDT and YNNKEL (reference sequence). Unmatched junction bases numbered 10, after V lost 4 bases and J lost 6 bases. This CDR3 comprises 16 residues.

This chain's CDR3 is CASSKQGAYEQYF. In DNA, the CDR3 is TGTGCCAGTAGTAAACAGGGGGCCTACGAGCAGTACTTC. The chain employs TRBV19 and TRBJ2-7; 8 bases map to TRBD1. The J segment lost 2 bases and the V segment lost 4 bases, leaving 1 base of the junction unmatched. Germline values: CDR1 LNHDA, CDR2 SQIVND (reference sequence). The CDR3 runs 13 residues.